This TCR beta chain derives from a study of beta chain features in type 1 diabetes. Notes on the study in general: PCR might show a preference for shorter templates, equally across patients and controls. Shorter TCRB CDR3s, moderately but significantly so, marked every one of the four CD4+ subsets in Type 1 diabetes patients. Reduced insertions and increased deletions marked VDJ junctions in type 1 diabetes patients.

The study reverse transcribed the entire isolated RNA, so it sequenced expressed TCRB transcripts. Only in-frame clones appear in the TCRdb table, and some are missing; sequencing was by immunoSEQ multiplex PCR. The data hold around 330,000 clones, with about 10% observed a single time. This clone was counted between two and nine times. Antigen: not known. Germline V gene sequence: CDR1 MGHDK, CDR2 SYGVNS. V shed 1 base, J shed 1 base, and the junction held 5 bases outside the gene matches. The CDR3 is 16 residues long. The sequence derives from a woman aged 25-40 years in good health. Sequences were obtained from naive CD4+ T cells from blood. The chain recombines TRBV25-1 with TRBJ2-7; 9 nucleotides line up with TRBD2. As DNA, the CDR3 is TGTGCCAGCAGTGAATTGGGGCTAGCGGGATCCTACGAGCAGTACTTC. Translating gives CASSELGLAGSYEQYF.